This is a list of T cell receptor beta chains from one sample in a study of blood T cell repertoires in COVID-19. The data were produced by immunoSEQ multiplex PCR, yet TCRdb's version contains in-frame clones alone and is incomplete. The sample lists approximately 120,000 clones, 85% occurring once. Sequencing used peripheral blood. These receptors came from a man older than 75 with active or convalescent COVID-19. Each CDR3 is given with its conserved first and last residue. D genes are given only for firm matches. Size is stated for part of the rows, as once, few or many counts, or as a class when the clone is expanded.

v_call: TRBV28
j_call: TRBJ1-5
d_call: TRBD1
clone_size: -
cdr3_nt: TGTGCCAGCAGACCCCTGGGACAGCTTTATAGCAATCAGCCCCAGCATTTT
cdr3_aa: CASRPLGQLYSNQPQHF

v_call: TRBV29-1
j_call: TRBJ2-5
d_call: -
clone_size: -
cdr3_nt: TGCAGCGTTGAAGATACTGGGGGCCGAGATGAGACCCAGTACTTC
cdr3_aa: CSVEDTGGRDETQYF

v_call: TRBV4-2
j_call: TRBJ2-7
d_call: -
clone_size: -
cdr3_nt: TGTGCCAGCAGCCAAGACGGGGGAAGGGCCTACGAGCAGTACTTC
cdr3_aa: CASSQDGGRAYEQYF

v_call: TRBV7-3
j_call: TRBJ2-5
d_call: -
clone_size: -
cdr3_nt: TGTGCCAGCAGCCGGGGGAGCCAAGAGACCCAGTACTTC
cdr3_aa: CASSRGSQETQYF

v_call: TRBV27
j_call: TRBJ1-5
d_call: -
clone_size: -
cdr3_nt: TGTGCCAGCAGTCCCGGTGTGTATCAGCCCCAGCATTTT
cdr3_aa: CASSPGVYQPQHF

v_call: TRBV9
j_call: TRBJ2-1
d_call: -
clone_size: -
cdr3_nt: TGTGCCAGCAGCGTAGCTTCCACTTTTCCGAACAATGAGCAGTTCTTC
cdr3_aa: CASSVASTFPNNEQFF

v_call: TRBV7-2
j_call: TRBJ1-3
d_call: -
clone_size: once
cdr3_nt: TGTGCCAGCAGGGAGGACAGTGGAAACACCATATATTTT
cdr3_aa: CASREDSGNTIYF

v_call: TRBV7-3
j_call: TRBJ1-2
d_call: -
clone_size: -
cdr3_nt: TGTGCCAGCAGCTTAGGCGGGTCCTATGGCTACACCTTC
cdr3_aa: CASSLGGSYGYTF

v_call: TRBV5-4
j_call: TRBJ2-5
d_call: TRBD2
clone_size: -
cdr3_nt: TGTGCCAGCAGCTTGGGACTCCCGCAGCGGGGGGGCCAAGAGACCCAGTACTTC
cdr3_aa: CASSLGLPQRGGQETQYF

v_call: TRBV5-1
j_call: TRBJ2-2
d_call: -
clone_size: -
cdr3_nt: TGCGCCAGCAGCTTGGTGATGAGCACCGGGGAGCTGTTTTTT
cdr3_aa: CASSLVMSTGELFF

v_call: TRBV7-2
j_call: TRBJ1-2
d_call: -
clone_size: once
cdr3_nt: TGTGCCAGCAGGACGGGACGGGAGAACTATGGCTACACCTTC
cdr3_aa: CASRTGRENYGYTF

v_call: TRBV7-9
j_call: TRBJ1-2
d_call: -
clone_size: -
cdr3_nt: TGTGCCAGCAGCCGGGATGCTAACTATGGCTACACCTTC
cdr3_aa: CASSRDANYGYTF

v_call: TRBV3-1/TRBV3-2
j_call: TRBJ2-1
d_call: TRBD1
clone_size: -
cdr3_nt: TGTGCCAGCAGCCAGGGACAGGGTCCTTACAATGAGCAGTTCTTC
cdr3_aa: CASSQGQGPYNEQFF

v_call: TRBV6-5
j_call: TRBJ1-1
d_call: TRBD1
clone_size: -
cdr3_nt: TGTGCCAGCAGTACAGGACAGGGGGCGGGCACTGAAGCTTTCTTT
cdr3_aa: CASSTGQGAGTEAFF

v_call: TRBV6-2/TRBV6-3
j_call: TRBJ2-1
d_call: -
clone_size: -
cdr3_nt: TGTGCCAGCAGTTACCCTCTAGCCTATGAGCAGTTCTTC
cdr3_aa: CASSYPLAYEQFF

v_call: TRBV10-3
j_call: TRBJ2-7
d_call: TRBD2
clone_size: -
cdr3_nt: TGTGCCATCAGTGAGTCGGGTAGGGCTCCCAGCGGGAGGGTTCCCTACGAGCAGTACTTC
cdr3_aa: CAISESGRAPSGRVPYEQYF

v_call: TRBV7-9
j_call: TRBJ2-1
d_call: TRBD2
clone_size: many
cdr3_nt: TGTGCCAGCAGCATAGGCGGGGGGGTTAGCGATGAGCAGTTCTTC
cdr3_aa: CASSIGGGVSDEQFF

v_call: TRBV7-9
j_call: TRBJ1-2
d_call: -
clone_size: -
cdr3_nt: TGTGCCAGCAGCTTAAGAGGCGGGGGGCATGGCTACACCTTC
cdr3_aa: CASSLRGGGHGYTF

v_call: TRBV2
j_call: TRBJ1-6
d_call: TRBD1
clone_size: -
cdr3_nt: TGTGCCAGCAGTGATCCCAGGGGGCTTTCACCCCTCCACTTT
cdr3_aa: CASSDPRGLSPLHF

v_call: TRBV7-7
j_call: TRBJ2-3
d_call: TRBD2
clone_size: -
cdr3_nt: TGTGCCAGCAGCTTAGGGACTAGCGGCACAGATACGCAGTATTTT
cdr3_aa: CASSLGTSGTDTQYF

v_call: TRBV28
j_call: TRBJ2-5
d_call: TRBD2
clone_size: -
cdr3_nt: TGTGCCAGCGGCAATTCCGGGCTAGCGGAAGAGACCCAGTACTTC
cdr3_aa: CASGNSGLAEETQYF

v_call: TRBV19
j_call: TRBJ1-5
d_call: -
clone_size: once
cdr3_nt: TGTGCCAGTAGTATTCGGAACATCGATCGAGGTCAGCCCCAGCATTTT
cdr3_aa: CASSIRNIDRGQPQHF

v_call: TRBV4-1
j_call: TRBJ1-1
d_call: -
clone_size: -
cdr3_nt: TGCGCCAGCAGACCCTTGGGGGGTACTGAAGCTTTCTTT
cdr3_aa: CASRPLGGTEAFF

v_call: TRBV6-5
j_call: TRBJ2-7
d_call: -
clone_size: -
cdr3_nt: TGTGCCGCGGCGAGAGGGCCAGACGAGCAGTACTTC
cdr3_aa: CAAARGPDEQYF

v_call: TRBV5-8
j_call: TRBJ2-3
d_call: -
clone_size: -
cdr3_nt: TGTGCCAGCAGCTCGCCGGGCACAGATACGCAGTATTTT
cdr3_aa: CASSSPGTDTQYF

v_call: TRBV5-4
j_call: TRBJ2-5
d_call: -
clone_size: -
cdr3_nt: TGTGCCAGCAGCTGGGTGGGGGCTGTGGAGACCCAGTACTTC
cdr3_aa: CASSWVGAVETQYF

v_call: TRBV24-1
j_call: TRBJ2-2
d_call: -
clone_size: -
cdr3_nt: TGTGCCACCAGTGACCAGGGTTCTCGGAACACCGGGGAGCTGTTTTTT
cdr3_aa: CATSDQGSRNTGELFF

v_call: TRBV11-2
j_call: TRBJ2-3
d_call: TRBD2
clone_size: once
cdr3_nt: TGTGCCAGCAGCCGCGACAGGACTTTTGAGCGGGAGGGAGTTACGCAGTATTTT
cdr3_aa: CASSRDRTFEREGVTQYF

v_call: TRBV19
j_call: TRBJ1-5
d_call: -
clone_size: -
cdr3_nt: TGTGCCAGTATTCGGAGTTTCGATAGCAATCAGCCCCAGCATTTT
cdr3_aa: CASIRSFDSNQPQHF

v_call: TRBV19
j_call: TRBJ2-1
d_call: TRBD2
clone_size: -
cdr3_nt: TGTGCCAGTAGGGTAAGCGGGGGCTACAATGAGCAGTTCTTC
cdr3_aa: CASRVSGGYNEQFF

v_call: TRBV7-8
j_call: TRBJ2-1
d_call: TRBD2
clone_size: -
cdr3_nt: TGTGCCAGCGGTCTCCTAAGCGGGGGGTACAATGAGCAGTTCTTC
cdr3_aa: CASGLLSGGYNEQFF

v_call: TRBV2
j_call: TRBJ1-4
d_call: TRBD1
clone_size: -
cdr3_nt: TGTGCCAGCAGTGAGGGACAGGGGTTTGAAAAACTGTTTTTT
cdr3_aa: CASSEGQGFEKLFF

v_call: TRBV7-9
j_call: TRBJ1-2
d_call: TRBD1
clone_size: -
cdr3_nt: TGTGCCAGCAGCCCGCGGCGGACAGGGTTCTATGGCTACACCTTC
cdr3_aa: CASSPRRTGFYGYTF

v_call: TRBV3-1/TRBV3-2
j_call: TRBJ2-5
d_call: -
clone_size: few
cdr3_nt: TGTGCCAGCAGAATCCCAGGGGCGGAGACCCAGTACTTC
cdr3_aa: CASRIPGAETQYF

v_call: TRBV28
j_call: TRBJ2-5
d_call: -
clone_size: -
cdr3_nt: TGTGCCAGCAGTTCTCCCGGGACTGGAGAGACCCAGTACTTC
cdr3_aa: CASSSPGTGETQYF

v_call: TRBV19
j_call: TRBJ2-3
d_call: TRBD2
clone_size: -
cdr3_nt: TGTGCCAGTAGGACCCGTAGCGGGACCAGCACAGATACGCAGTATTTT
cdr3_aa: CASRTRSGTSTDTQYF

v_call: TRBV3-1/TRBV3-2
j_call: TRBJ1-6
d_call: -
clone_size: once
cdr3_nt: TGTGCCAGCTCCGGGCGGGGCGATTCACCCCTCCACTTT
cdr3_aa: CASSGRGDSPLHF

v_call: TRBV5-4
j_call: TRBJ2-5
d_call: -
clone_size: -
cdr3_nt: TGTGCCATGGGAGGGGGTGGAGAGACCCAGTACTTC
cdr3_aa: CAMGGGGETQYF

v_call: TRBV15
j_call: TRBJ2-1
d_call: TRBD1
clone_size: -
cdr3_nt: TGTGCCACCCGGGACAGGGGCCCTAAATCCTACAATGAGCAGTTCTTC
cdr3_aa: CATRDRGPKSYNEQFF

v_call: TRBV6-5
j_call: TRBJ2-3
d_call: TRBD2
clone_size: -
cdr3_nt: TGTGCCAGCTCCCTGGCCGGGGGGATGGAGACGCAGTATTTT
cdr3_aa: CASSLAGGMETQYF

v_call: TRBV27
j_call: TRBJ1-5
d_call: -
clone_size: -
cdr3_nt: TGTGCCAGCGGAGAGGGACTTAGCAATCAGCCCCAGCATTTT
cdr3_aa: CASGEGLSNQPQHF

v_call: TRBV18
j_call: TRBJ1-1
d_call: -
clone_size: once
cdr3_nt: TGTGCCAGCTCACCTCGACAGCAGGGCTCTGAAGCTTTCTTT
cdr3_aa: CASSPRQQGSEAFF

v_call: TRBV30
j_call: TRBJ2-5
d_call: -
clone_size: -
cdr3_nt: TGTGCCAGACCCAACAACAACCGGGACATACAAGAGACCCAGTACTTC
cdr3_aa: CARPNNNRDIQETQYF

v_call: TRBV18
j_call: TRBJ1-1
d_call: -
clone_size: once
cdr3_nt: TGTGCCAGCTCACCAGAGGGTGAAGCTTTCTTT
cdr3_aa: CASSPEGEAFF

v_call: TRBV4-3
j_call: TRBJ1-1
d_call: -
clone_size: once
cdr3_nt: TGCGCCAGCAGCCAAGACAGAACTGAAGCTTTCTTT
cdr3_aa: CASSQDRTEAFF

v_call: TRBV2
j_call: TRBJ1-2
d_call: -
clone_size: -
cdr3_nt: TGTGCCGGGGGGAGACAGCCCGACGGGGGCTACACCTTC
cdr3_aa: CAGGRQPDGGYTF

v_call: TRBV7-6
j_call: TRBJ1-2
d_call: -
clone_size: -
cdr3_nt: TGTGCCAGCAGCTCGATTCATACCGGGGACTATGGCTACACCTTC
cdr3_aa: CASSSIHTGDYGYTF

v_call: TRBV7-9
j_call: TRBJ2-1
d_call: -
clone_size: -
cdr3_nt: TGTGCCAGCAGCTTAGAGGCCAGCGGATGGTTTGATGAGCAGTTCTTC
cdr3_aa: CASSLEASGWFDEQFF

v_call: TRBV24-1
j_call: TRBJ1-2
d_call: -
clone_size: once
cdr3_nt: TGTGCCACCAGTGGCCCGGACACCGGCTATGGCTACACCTTC
cdr3_aa: CATSGPDTGYGYTF

v_call: TRBV27
j_call: TRBJ2-5
d_call: TRBD1
clone_size: -
cdr3_nt: TGTGCCAGCAGTCCTCTGGACAGGGGGCCCGAGACCCAGTACTTC
cdr3_aa: CASSPLDRGPETQYF

v_call: TRBV13
j_call: TRBJ1-1
d_call: -
clone_size: -
cdr3_nt: TGTGCCAGCAGCTTAGAACGGGACACTGAAGCTTTCTTT
cdr3_aa: CASSLERDTEAFF